The 7 T cell receptor beta chains below were found in one sample sequenced in a study of beta chain features in type 1 diabetes. Study-wide results and limits: Patients with Type 1 diabetes showed moderately but significantly shorter TCRB CDR3s in all four CD4+ subsets.

These TCRs' antigens remain unknown. Sequencing targeted expressed TCRB transcripts, as all isolated RNA had been reverse transcribed. Generated by immunoSEQ multiplex PCR, the TCRdb table keeps only in-frame clones and is missing some. The sample lists 600,000 or so clones; around 12% were seen once. The specimen was naive CD4+ T cells from blood. The receptor set was obtained from a man in his thirties or forties with type 1 diabetes.

This clone was seen more than once but under ten times. This rearrangement joins TRBV4-3 to TRBJ2-7; tentatively, D is TRBD1 or TRBD2 (6 bases each). Germline assignment: CDR1 LGHNA and CDR2 YSLEER. The CDR3 runs to 15 residues. The V end was cut by 4 bases, the J end by 4 bases, with 17 bases between. This CDR3 reads CASSRGAERGYEQYF. In nucleotides, the CDR3 is TGCGCCAGCAGCCGGGGGGCAGAGCGAGGGTACGAGCAGTACTTC.

This clone was counted a few times. The V call is TRBV6-5, the J call TRBJ2-1, with 14 positions matching TRBD2. The CDR3 has 16 amino acids. The ends lost 4 bases at V and 5 bases at J; junction bases unmatched: 4. Per the germline V gene, CDR1 is MNHEY and CDR2 is SVGAGI. The CDR3 coding sequence is TGTGCCAGCAGTTCCCGACTAGCGGGGGGGAACAATGAGCAGTTCTTC. Protein: CASSSRLAGGNNEQFF.

The chain uses TRBV10-3 and TRBJ1-2, with D perhaps matching TRBD1 (6 bases). CDR1 is ENHRY and CDR2 is SYGVKD in the germline V gene. V gave up 2 bases and J gave up 4 bases, with 11 bases separating them. CDR3 size: 14 residues. Here the CDR3 reads CAISENRAVYGYTF. The CDR3 DNA sequence: TGTGCCATCAGTGAGAACAGGGCTGTCTATGGCTACACCTTC.

This clone appeared a few times. The chain carries TRBV6-5 and TRBJ1-6; no definite D call. CDR3 size: 14 residues. The V end was cut by 4 bases, the J end by 14 bases, with 18 bases between. CDR1 and CDR2 (germline): MNHEY, SVGAGI. Here the CDR3 reads CASSSPGERGTLHF. The CDR3 DNA reads TGTGCCAGCAGTTCCCCCGGGGAAAGAGGCACCCTCCACTTT.

V usage is TRBV11-2 and J usage is TRBJ2-3; 9 bases line up with TRBD2. V dropped 5 bases and J dropped 1; count of bases not matched to a gene: 10. Per the germline V gene, CDR1 is SGHAT and CDR2 is FQNNGV. The CDR3 extends over 17 amino acids. The CDR3 DNA reads as TGTGCCAGCAGCGCCCCAGATGTAGCGGGAGGCACAGATACGCAGTATTTT. It encodes CASSAPDVAGGTDTQYF.

V is TRBV27 and J is TRBJ1-2, with D perhaps TRBD1 (5 bases). This CDR3 has 15 amino acids. Germline assignment: CDR1 MNHEY and CDR2 SMNVEV (reference sequence). The V end lost 1 base, the J end lost 6 bases, and 15 bases lay between the germline ends. The CDR3 spells CASSLLSREINGYTF. The DNA for the CDR3 is TGTGCCAGCAGTTTATTGTCCAGGGAAATAAATGGCTACACCTTC.

V gene TRBV7-2 combines with J gene TRBJ1-2, with D unclear. The CDR3 has 15 residues. Trimming cost V 3 bases and J 8 bases, with 19 bases left between them. Per germline, CDR1 SGHTA and CDR2 FQGNSA. CDR3 in DNA: TGTGCCAGCAGCTTCCTTAGTAAGCAGGACGGAGGCTACACCTTC. This sequence encodes CASSFLSKQDGGYTF. The complete variable domain, with remaining parts taken from reference TRBV7-2 and TRBJ1-2, reads GAGVSQSPSNKVTEKGKDVELRCDPISGHTALYWYRQSLGQGLEFLIYFQGNSAPDKSGLPSDRFSAERTGGSVSTLTIQRTQQEDSAVYLCASSFLSKQDGGYTFGSGTRLTVV.